The 26 T cell receptor beta chains below come from one sample, sequenced in a study of identical twins. TCRdb ran MiXCR on the 5' RACE reads and lists one entry per CDR3 protein. The repertoire holds some 690,000 distinct CDR3 sequences, with 21% as singletons. The sample also formed part of further work on T cells expressing NK-cell markers.

The sample taken for sequencing was PBMCs. Receptors originate from a woman under 30 in good health.

V usage is TRBV20-1 and J usage is TRBJ2-3; 16 nucleotides match TRBD2. The V gene end was trimmed by 6 bases and the J gene end by 4 bases; junction bases not matched to a gene: 7. The CDR3 is 16 residues long. The germline V gene has CDR1 DFQATT and CDR2 SNEGSKA (reference sequence). This chain's CDR3 is CSAPGTSGGAADTQYF. CDR3 bases: TGCAGTGCCCCCGGGACTAGCGGGGGGGCCGCAGATACGCAGTATTTT.

The chain recombines TRBV10-3 with TRBJ2-7; D could derive from TRBD1 or TRBD2 (7 bases each). Germline V lookup: CDR1 ENHRY, CDR2 SYGVKD. CDR3 length: 13 amino acids. Trimming removed 9 bases from V and 3 bases from J, with 15 bases in between. CDR3 coding DNA: TGTGCCATACGTCAGGGGGAGGGCTACGAGCAGTACTTC. Translation: CAIRQGEGYEQYF.

The chain links TRBV7-9 to TRBJ2-1; D remains ambiguous. The germline gives CDR1 SEHNR, CDR2 FQNEAQ (reference sequence). V was shortened by 0 bases and J by 7 bases, with 10 bases between the two germline ends. This CDR3 is 14 amino acids long. DNA for the CDR3: TGTGCCAGCAGCTTAGCTGCCGGGTCGAATGAGCAGTTCTTC. It specifies CASSLAAGSNEQFF.

This clonotype was detected only a few times. The chain combines TRBV5-1 with TRBJ1-6, with D maybe TRBD1 (6 bases). Trimming removed 1 base from V and 7 bases from J, with 12 bases in between. The CDR3 covers 15 residues. Germline V gives CDR1 SGHRS, CDR2 YFSETQ. CDR3 protein: CASSLPGAGNSPLHF. Here the CDR3 DNA reads TGCGCCAGCAGCTTGCCGGGGGCAGGGAATTCACCCCTCCACTTT.

The chain is built from TRBV7-8 and TRBJ2-2, with D perhaps assigned TRBD1 or TRBD2 (6 bases each). The V gene's germline CDR1 is SGHVS and CDR2 FQNEAQ. Trimming removed 5 bases from V and 3 bases from J, with 16 bases in between. The CDR3 is 16 amino acids. Here the CDR3 DNA reads TGTGCCAGCAGCCAAGAAATAAGGGGGGACACCGGGGAGCTGTTTTTT. Translating it yields CASSQEIRGDTGELFF.

The chain is built from TRBV12-3 or TRBV12-4 and TRBJ2-5, with D possibly being TRBD1 or TRBD2 (5 bases each). The CDR3 is 15 amino acids. V lost 6 bases and J 5 bases, leaving 19 bases between the germline ends. In nucleotides, the CDR3 is TGTGCCAGCAGCCGCCGTGGGGGAGACGGGGAGACCCAGTACTTC. Its protein is CASSRRGGDGETQYF.

This clonotype was detected ten times or more. The rearrangement links TRBV4-2 to TRBJ2-5, with TRBD2 identical over 8 bases. The germline V gene has CDR1 LGHNA and CDR2 YNFKEQ. The CDR3 extends over 17 amino acids. The ends lost 1 base at V and 4 bases at J; junction bases unmatched: 11. This chain's CDR3 is CASSQGQLAGGGETQYF. CDR3 bases: TGTGCCAGCAGCCAAGGTCAGCTCGCGGGGGGAGGAGAGACCCAGTACTTC.

This clonotype showed up just a few times. The rearrangement uses TRBV12-3 or TRBV12-4 and TRBJ1-5; possibly TRBD1 for D (5 bases). With 3 bases removed from V and 1 base from J, the gap between germline ends came to 10 bases. This CDR3 region has 15 residues. As DNA, the CDR3 is TGTGCCAGCAGTTTCCAGGGAGGCAGCAATCAGCCCCAGCATTTT. It encodes CASSFQGGSNQPQHF.

This CDR3 reads CASSSLLGAASDNEQFF. The CDR3 nucleotides read TGTGCCAGCAGCTCCCTTTTGGGGGCGGCATCGGACAATGAGCAGTTCTTC. V is TRBV7-9 and J is TRBJ2-1; D possibly corresponds to TRBD1 (6 bases). Germline lookup yields CDR1 SEHNR and CDR2 FQNEAQ (reference sequence). This CDR3 contains 17 residues. V dropped 4 bases and J dropped 5 bases, with 21 bases sitting between them. The variable domain in full, completed from reference TRBV7-9 and TRBJ2-1, reads DTGVSQNPRHKITKRGQNVTFRCDPISEHNRLYWYRQTLGQGPEFLTYFQNEAQLEKSRLLSDRFSAERPKGSFSTLEIQRTEQGDSAMYLCASSSLLGAASDNEQFFGPGTRLTVL.

Concerning this clonotype itself: No DNA is shown, since the ends of the CDR3 on it are uncertain; the CDR3 is the one TCRdb lists. This chain uses TRBV5-1 with TRBJ2-1; the D segment call TRBD1 is taken from the table without a DNA check. The CDR3 extends over 13 residues, inclusive of both ends. Germline V gives CDR1 SGHRS, CDR2 YFSETQ. The CDR3 loop is CASSFGGGAGEFF.

The CDR3 loop is CASSQFGEQFF. For the CDR3, the DNA is TGTGCCAGCAGCCAATTCGGGGAGCAGTTCTTC. This sequence joins TRBV14 and TRBJ2-1; D is undetermined. Germline V CDR1 and CDR2: SGHDN, FVKESK. The CDR3 sequence is 11 residues long. Trimming left V 2 bases short and J 10 bases short, with 6 bases between.

This clonotype has a handful of counts. The V call is TRBV12-3 or TRBV12-4, the J call TRBJ2-5; D possibly corresponds to TRBD2 (6 bases). V was shortened by 6 bases and J by 0 bases, with 17 bases between the two germline ends. CDR3 size: 16 residues. This CDR3 reads CASSPTTGGNQETQYF. The CDR3 DNA follows: TGTGCCAGCAGCCCTACCACAGGAGGGAACCAAGAGACCCAGTACTTC.

The count of this clonotype is one. The V and J genes are TRBV28 and TRBJ2-1, with 7 positions matching TRBD2. Trimming removed 10 bases from V and 8 bases from J; junction bases left unmatched: 14. The CDR3 is 14 amino acids. The germline V gene has CDR1 MDHEN and CDR2 SYDVKM. The CDR3 DNA is TGTGCCACCTGCCCCGGCGGGAGAGGCTATGAGCAGTTCTTC. This codes for CATCPGGRGYEQFF.

This clonotype has more than one count but fewer than ten. The gene calls are TRBV10-3 and TRBJ2-2; unclear D gene. Trimming took off 4 bases at V and 8 bases at J, with 11 bases between the two ends. The CDR3 sequence is 13 residues long. CDR1 and CDR2 (germline): ENHRY, SYGVKD. CDR3 loop: CAISGALPGELFF. CDR3 sequence (DNA): TGTGCCATCAGTGGAGCTTTACCGGGGGAGCTGTTTTTT.

The CDR3 sequence is CASSLDWSYNEQFF. CDR3 in DNA: TGCGCCAGCAGCTTGGACTGGTCTTACAATGAGCAGTTCTTC. This sequence joins TRBV5-1 and TRBJ2-1; D unresolved. Trimming took 0 bases from V and 4 from J, leaving 8 bases between them. Per the germline V gene, CDR1 is SGHRS and CDR2 is YFSETQ. The CDR3 length is 14 residues.

V usage is TRBV20-1 and J usage is TRBJ2-3; 9 bases agree with TRBD2. The CDR3 runs to 16 residues. V shed 6 bases, J shed 2 bases, and the junction held 12 bases outside the gene matches. Germline lookup yields CDR1 DFQATT and CDR2 SNEGSKA (reference sequence). DNA of the CDR3: TGCAGTGCCGGCGGACGAGGGACTAGCCTCACAGATACGCAGTATTTT. Translated, it gives CSAGGRGTSLTDTQYF.

The chain combines TRBV4-2 with TRBJ2-7; TRBD1 matches at 9 bases. Germline CDR1 is LGHNA and CDR2 is YNFKEQ. The CDR3 is made up of 15 amino acids. The ends lost 3 bases at V and 1 base at J; junction bases unmatched: 4. CDR3 protein: CASSQTGQGSYEQYF. In nucleotides, the CDR3 is TGTGCCAGCAGCCAGACGGGACAGGGTTCCTACGAGCAGTACTTC.

The V call is TRBV7-3, the J call TRBJ2-1, with D hard to call. The CDR3 sequence is 16 residues long. Germline V gene lookup returns CDR1 SGHTA and CDR2 FQGTGA. Trimming cost V 0 bases and J 0 bases, with 9 bases left between them. The CDR3 region is CASSLTFQPSYNEQFF. CDR3 DNA sequence: TGTGCCAGCAGCTTAACGTTCCAGCCCTCCTACAATGAGCAGTTCTTC.

This clonotype has just a few counts. The rearrangement uses TRBV4-2 and TRBJ1-1; D is uncertain. This CDR3 is built from 14 residues. Per the germline V gene, CDR1 is LGHNA and CDR2 is YNFKEQ. Trimming removed 5 bases from V and 1 base from J, with 11 bases in between. In DNA form, the CDR3 reads TGTGCCAGCAGCGAGTTACAGACGAACACTGAAGCTTTCTTT. As protein: CASSELQTNTEAFF.

This clonotype was picked up many times. The CDR3 loop is CSAMLAGSAETQYF. The DNA for the CDR3 is TGCAGCGCGATGCTAGCGGGATCGGCGGAGACCCAGTACTTC. The chain is built from TRBV29-1 and TRBJ2-5; 9 nucleotides align to TRBD2. Germline lookup yields CDR1 SQVTM and CDR2 ANQGSEA. Trimming cost V 7 bases and J 5 bases; bases outside gene matches: 11. This CDR3 comprises 14 residues.

This clonotype was recorded many times. CDR3 loop: CSAREVEKLFF. The CDR3 coding sequence is TGCAGTGCTAGAGAGGTGGAAAAACTGTTTTTT. The chain carries TRBV20-1 and TRBJ1-4, with D unclear. With 0 bases removed from V and 8 bases from J, the gap between germline ends came to 4 bases. Germline lookup yields CDR1 DFQATT and CDR2 SNEGSKA (reference sequence). This CDR3 is built from 11 residues.

The rearrangement joins TRBV7-9 to TRBJ2-5; no clear D gene. Deletions cut 6 bases from V and 1 base from J, with 9 bases between. This CDR3 contains 13 residues. CDR1 and CDR2 (germline): SEHNR, FQNEAQ (reference sequence). The CDR3 DNA sequence: TGTGCCAGCAGTTCTTTCTCCCAAGAGACCCAGTACTTC. Protein product: CASSSFSQETQYF.

In this sample, this clonotype turned up a few times. V is TRBV20-1 and J is TRBJ2-5; TRBD1 matches 9 bases. The CDR3 consists of 14 residues. J was trimmed by 5 bases and V by 1 base; bases with no gene match: 5. Germline V gene data show CDR1 as DFQATT and CDR2 as SNEGSKA (reference sequence). The CDR3: CSARGTGATETQYF. CDR3 sequence (DNA): TGCAGTGCTAGAGGGACAGGGGCGACGGAGACCCAGTACTTC.

A remark on this clonotype: The junction departs from the called germline gene at one end, perhaps through a read error. V usage is TRBV2 and J usage is TRBJ2-1; D possibly uses TRBD1 or TRBD2 (5 bases each). Germline values: CDR1 SNHLY, CDR2 FYNNEI. CDR3 length: 12 residues. CDR3 sequence (DNA): TGTGCCAGCAGTTTTTACCGGGGCCGAGGGGACTTC. Protein: CASSFYRGRGDF.

A word on this clonotype: Mismatch with germline at one junction end may stem from a read error. The chain joins TRBV20-1 to TRBJ1-2; D is unclear. The CDR3 covers 14 residues. The germline CDR1 and CDR2 sequences are DFQATT and SNEGSKA (reference sequence). The CDR3 spells CSARGRRANYGYTF. The CDR3 region has the DNA TGCAGTGCGAGAGGACGGAGAGCTAACTATGGCTACACCTTC.

The rearrangement uses TRBV29-1 and TRBJ2-5; D possibly corresponds to TRBD2 (5 bases). Germline CDR1 reads SQVTM; CDR2 reads ANQGSEA. V gave up 7 bases and J gave up 5 bases, with 11 bases separating them. The CDR3 totals 11 residues. The CDR3 reads CSGVWEETQYF. The CDR3 nucleotides read TGCAGCGGTGTGTGGGAGGAGACCCAGTACTTC. Variable domain in full (rest from reference TRBV29-1 and TRBJ2-5): SAVISQKPSRDICQRGTSLTIQCQVDSQVTMMFWYRQQPGQSLTLIATANQGSEATYESGFVIDKFPISRPNLTFSTLTVSNMSPEDSSIYLCSGVWEETQYFGPGTRLLVL.